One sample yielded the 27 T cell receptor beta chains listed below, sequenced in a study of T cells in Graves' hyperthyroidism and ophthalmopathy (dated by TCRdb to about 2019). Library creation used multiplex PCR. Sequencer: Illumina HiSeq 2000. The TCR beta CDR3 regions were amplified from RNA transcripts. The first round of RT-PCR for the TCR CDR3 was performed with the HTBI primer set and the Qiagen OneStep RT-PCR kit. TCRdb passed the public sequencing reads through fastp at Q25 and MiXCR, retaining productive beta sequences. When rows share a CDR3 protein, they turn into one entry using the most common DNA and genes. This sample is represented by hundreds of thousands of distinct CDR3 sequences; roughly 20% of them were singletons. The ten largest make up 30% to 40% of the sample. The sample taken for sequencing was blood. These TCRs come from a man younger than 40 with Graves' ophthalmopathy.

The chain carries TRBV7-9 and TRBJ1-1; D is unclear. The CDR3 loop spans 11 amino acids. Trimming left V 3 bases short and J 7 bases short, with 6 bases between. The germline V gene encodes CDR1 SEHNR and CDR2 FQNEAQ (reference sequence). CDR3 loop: CASSLMGEAFF. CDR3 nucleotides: TGTGCCAGCAGCTTGATGGGTGAAGCTTTCTTT. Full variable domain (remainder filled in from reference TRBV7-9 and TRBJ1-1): DTGVSQNPRHKITKRGQNVTFRCDPISEHNRLYWYRQTLGQGPEFLTYFQNEAQLEKSRLLSDRFSAERPKGSFSTLEIQRTEQGDSAMYLCASSLMGEAFFGQGTRLTVV.

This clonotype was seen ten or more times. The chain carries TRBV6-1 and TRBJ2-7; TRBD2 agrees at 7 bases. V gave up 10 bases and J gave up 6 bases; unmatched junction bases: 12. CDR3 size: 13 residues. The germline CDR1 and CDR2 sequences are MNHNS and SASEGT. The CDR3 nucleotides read TGTGCCACCAGGGAGGGCCTATCCATCGAGCAGTACTTC. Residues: CATREGLSIEQYF.

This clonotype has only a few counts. The CDR3 reads CATRSREHTGELFF. The CDR3 bases are TGTGCCACCAGGTCCAGGGAACACACCGGGGAGCTGTTTTTT. J is TRBJ2-2 and V is TRBV24-1; tentatively, D is TRBD1 (5 bases). Between the trimmed V and J ends, which lost 7 bases and 3 bases, there was a span of 11 bases. CDR3 size: 14 residues. From germline, CDR1 is KGHDR and CDR2 SFDVKD.

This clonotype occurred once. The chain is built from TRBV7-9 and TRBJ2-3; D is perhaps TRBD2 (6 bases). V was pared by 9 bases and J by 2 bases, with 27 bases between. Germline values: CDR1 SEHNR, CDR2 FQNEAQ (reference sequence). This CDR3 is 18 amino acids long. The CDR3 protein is CASTLPGATGVDTDTQYF. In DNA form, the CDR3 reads TGTGCCAGTACTCTCCCGGGTGCCACGGGAGTTGACACAGATACGCAGTATTTT. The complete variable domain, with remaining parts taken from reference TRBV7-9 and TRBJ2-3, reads DTGVSQNPRHKITKRGQNVTFRCDPISEHNRLYWYRQTLGQGPEFLTYFQNEAQLEKSRLLSDRFSAERPKGSFSTLEIQRTEQGDSAMYLCASTLPGATGVDTDTQYFGPGTRLTVL.

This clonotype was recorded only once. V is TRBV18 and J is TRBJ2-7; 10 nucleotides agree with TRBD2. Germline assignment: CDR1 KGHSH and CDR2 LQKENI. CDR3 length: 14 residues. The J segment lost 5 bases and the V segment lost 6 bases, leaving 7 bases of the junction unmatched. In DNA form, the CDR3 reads TGTGCCAGCTCCCAAACGCTAGCGGGAGACGAGCAGTACTTC. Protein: CASSQTLAGDEQYF.

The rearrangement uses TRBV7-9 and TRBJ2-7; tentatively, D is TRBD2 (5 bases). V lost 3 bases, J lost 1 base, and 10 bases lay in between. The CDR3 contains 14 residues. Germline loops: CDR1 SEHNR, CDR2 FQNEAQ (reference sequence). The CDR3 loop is CASSLEDSSYEQYF. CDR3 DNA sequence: TGTGCCAGCAGCTTGGAGGACTCGTCCTACGAGCAGTACTTC.

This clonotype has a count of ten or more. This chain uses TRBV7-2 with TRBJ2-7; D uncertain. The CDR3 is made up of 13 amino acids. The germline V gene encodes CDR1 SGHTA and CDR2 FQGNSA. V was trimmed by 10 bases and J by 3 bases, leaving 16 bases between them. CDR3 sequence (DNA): TGTGCCACCAGTATTCTAGGCGTCTACGAGCAGTACTTC. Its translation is CATSILGVYEQYF.

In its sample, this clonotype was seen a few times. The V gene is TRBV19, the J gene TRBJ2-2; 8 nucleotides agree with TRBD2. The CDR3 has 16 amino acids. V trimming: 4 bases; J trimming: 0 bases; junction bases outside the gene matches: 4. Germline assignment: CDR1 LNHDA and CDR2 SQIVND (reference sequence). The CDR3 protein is CASSKTSVTNTGELFF. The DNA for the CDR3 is TGTGCCAGTAGTAAGACTAGCGTTACGAACACCGGGGAGCTGTTTTTT.

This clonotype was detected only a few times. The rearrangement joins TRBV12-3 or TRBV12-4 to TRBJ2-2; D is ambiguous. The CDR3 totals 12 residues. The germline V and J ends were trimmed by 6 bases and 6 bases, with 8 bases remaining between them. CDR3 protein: CASRGRAGELFF. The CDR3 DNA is TGTGCCAGCAGGGGCCGGGCCGGGGAGCTGTTTTTT.

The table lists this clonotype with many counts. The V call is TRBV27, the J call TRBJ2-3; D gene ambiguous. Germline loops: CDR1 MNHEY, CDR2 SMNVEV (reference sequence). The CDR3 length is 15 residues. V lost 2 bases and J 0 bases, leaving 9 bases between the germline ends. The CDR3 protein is CASSLEPTSTDTQYF. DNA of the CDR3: TGTGCCAGCAGTTTAGAGCCTACCAGCACAGATACGCAGTATTTT.

CDR3 DNA: TGTGCCAGCAGCAGGGCCGGGACAGGGAGCGCTTCACCCCTCCACTTT. This sequence encodes CASSRAGTGSASPLHF. The rearrangement uses TRBV9 and TRBJ1-6; 9 bases map to TRBD1. V lost 4 bases to trimming and J lost 9 bases; unmatched junction nucleotides: 11. Germline CDR1 and CDR2: SGDLS and YYNGEE. The CDR3 length is 16 residues.

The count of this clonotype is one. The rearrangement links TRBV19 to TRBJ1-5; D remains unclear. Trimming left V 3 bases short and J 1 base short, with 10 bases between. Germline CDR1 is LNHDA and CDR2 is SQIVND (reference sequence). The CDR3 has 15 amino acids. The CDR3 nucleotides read TGTGCCAGTAGTATTCTCCCCTCCAGCAATCAGCCCCAGCATTTT. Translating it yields CASSILPSSNQPQHF.

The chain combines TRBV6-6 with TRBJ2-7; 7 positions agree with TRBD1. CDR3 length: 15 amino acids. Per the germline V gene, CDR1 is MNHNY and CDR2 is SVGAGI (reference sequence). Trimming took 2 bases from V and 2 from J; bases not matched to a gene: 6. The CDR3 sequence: CASSYTRQGPYEQYF. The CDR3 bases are TGTGCCAGCAGTTACACGCGACAGGGCCCCTACGAGCAGTACTTC.

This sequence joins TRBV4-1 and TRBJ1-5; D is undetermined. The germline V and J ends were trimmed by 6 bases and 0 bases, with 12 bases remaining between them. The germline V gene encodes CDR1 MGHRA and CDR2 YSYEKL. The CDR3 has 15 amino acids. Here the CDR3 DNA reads TGCGCCAGCAGACCCAGTTTCCTTAGCAATCAGCCCCAGCATTTT. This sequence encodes CASRPSFLSNQPQHF.

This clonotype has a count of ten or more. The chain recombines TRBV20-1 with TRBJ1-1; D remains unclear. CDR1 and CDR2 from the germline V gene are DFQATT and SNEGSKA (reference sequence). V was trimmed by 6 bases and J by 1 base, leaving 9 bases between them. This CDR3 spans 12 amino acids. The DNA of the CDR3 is TGCAGTGCCCTAGCCCCGAACACTGAAGCTTTCTTT. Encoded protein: CSALAPNTEAFF.

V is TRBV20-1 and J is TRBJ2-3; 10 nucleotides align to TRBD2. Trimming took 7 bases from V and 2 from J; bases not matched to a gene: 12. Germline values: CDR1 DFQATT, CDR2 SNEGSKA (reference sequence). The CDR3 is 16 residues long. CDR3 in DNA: TGCAGTGTTGCGCCTAGCGGGAGCCAGTTCACAGATACGCAGTATTTT. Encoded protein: CSVAPSGSQFTDTQYF.

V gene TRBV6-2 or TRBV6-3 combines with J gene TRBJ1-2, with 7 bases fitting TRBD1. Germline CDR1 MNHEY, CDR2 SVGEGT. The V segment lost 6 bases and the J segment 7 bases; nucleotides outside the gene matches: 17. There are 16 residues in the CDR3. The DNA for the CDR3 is TGTGCCAGCAGCCTTAGTACAGGGGCGCAATTTCGTGGCTACACCTTC. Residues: CASSLSTGAQFRGYTF.

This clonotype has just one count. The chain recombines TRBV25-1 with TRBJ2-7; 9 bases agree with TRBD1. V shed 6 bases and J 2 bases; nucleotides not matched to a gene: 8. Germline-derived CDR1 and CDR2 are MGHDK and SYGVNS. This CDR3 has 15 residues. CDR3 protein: CASSDTGTGTYEQYF. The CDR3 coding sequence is TGTGCCAGCAGCGACACCGGGACAGGGACCTACGAGCAGTACTTC.

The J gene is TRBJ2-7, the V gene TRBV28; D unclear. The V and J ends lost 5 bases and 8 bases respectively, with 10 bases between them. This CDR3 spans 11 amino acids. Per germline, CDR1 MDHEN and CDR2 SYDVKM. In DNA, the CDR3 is TGTGCCAGCAGTACTACGACCCAGCAGTACTTC. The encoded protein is CASSTTTQQYF.

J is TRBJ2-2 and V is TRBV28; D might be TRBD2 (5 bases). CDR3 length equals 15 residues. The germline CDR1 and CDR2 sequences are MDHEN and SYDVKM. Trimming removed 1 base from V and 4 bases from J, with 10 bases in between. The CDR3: CASSLSFGGTGELFF. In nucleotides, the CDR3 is TGTGCCAGCAGTTTATCATTTGGAGGCACCGGGGAGCTGTTTTTT.

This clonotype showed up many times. The CDR3 loop is CASSNWYGNYEQYF. The CDR3 nucleotides read TGTGCCAGCAGCAATTGGTACGGGAACTACGAGCAGTACTTC. The V gene is TRBV7-9, the J gene TRBJ2-7, with a tentative D call TRBD2 (5 bases). The germline gives CDR1 SEHNR, CDR2 FQNEAQ (reference sequence). V was pared by 5 bases and J by 3 bases, with 14 bases between. This CDR3 has 14 residues.

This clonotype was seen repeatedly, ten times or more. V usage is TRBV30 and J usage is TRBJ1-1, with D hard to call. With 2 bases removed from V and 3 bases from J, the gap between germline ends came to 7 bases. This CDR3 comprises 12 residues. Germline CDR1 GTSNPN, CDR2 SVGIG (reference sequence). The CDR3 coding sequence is TGTGCCTGGAGTTTAGGATACACTGAAGCTTTCTTT. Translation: CAWSLGYTEAFF.

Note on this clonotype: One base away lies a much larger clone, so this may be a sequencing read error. CDR3 loop: CASSDRDNTDTQYF. DNA of the CDR3: TGTGCCAGCAGTGACCGGGACAACACAGATACGCAGTATTTT. This chain uses TRBV6-1 with TRBJ2-3; D perhaps matches TRBD1 (6 bases). This CDR3 spans 14 amino acids. The V end was cut by 3 bases, the J end by 2 bases, with 9 bases between. Germline assignment: CDR1 MNHNS and CDR2 SASEGT.

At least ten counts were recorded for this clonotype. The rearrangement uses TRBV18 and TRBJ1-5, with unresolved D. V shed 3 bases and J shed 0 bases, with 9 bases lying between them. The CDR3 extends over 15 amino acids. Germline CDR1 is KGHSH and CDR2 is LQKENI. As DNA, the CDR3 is TGTGCCAGCTCACCGGCAGGCGATAGCAATCAGCCCCAGCATTTT. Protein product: CASSPAGDSNQPQHF.

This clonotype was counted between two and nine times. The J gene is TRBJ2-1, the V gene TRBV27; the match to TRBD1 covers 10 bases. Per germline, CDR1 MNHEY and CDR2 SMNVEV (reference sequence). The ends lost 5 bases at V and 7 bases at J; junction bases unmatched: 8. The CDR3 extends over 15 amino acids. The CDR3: CASSHPGTGVNEQFF. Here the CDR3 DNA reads TGTGCCAGCAGTCACCCCGGGACAGGGGTTAATGAGCAGTTCTTC.

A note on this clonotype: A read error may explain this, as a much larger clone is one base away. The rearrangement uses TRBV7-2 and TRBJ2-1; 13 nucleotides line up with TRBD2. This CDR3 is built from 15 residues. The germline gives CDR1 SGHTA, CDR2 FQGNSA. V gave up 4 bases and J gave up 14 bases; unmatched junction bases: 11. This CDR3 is CASSSPGLAGSGEFF. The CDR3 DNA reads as TGTGCCAGCAGCTCCCCGGGACTAGCGGGATCGGGGGAGTTCTTC. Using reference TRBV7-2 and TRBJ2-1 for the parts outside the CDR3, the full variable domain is GAGVSQSPSNKVTEKGKDVELRCDPISGHTALYWYRQSLGQGLEFLIYFQGNSAPDKSGLPSDRFSAERTGGSVSTLTIQRTQQEDSAVYLCASSSPGLAGSGEFFGPGTRLTVL.

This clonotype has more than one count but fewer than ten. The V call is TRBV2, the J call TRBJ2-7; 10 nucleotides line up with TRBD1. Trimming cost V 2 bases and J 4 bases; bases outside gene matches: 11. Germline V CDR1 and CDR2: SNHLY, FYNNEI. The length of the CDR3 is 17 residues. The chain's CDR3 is CASSELRQGARRYEQYF. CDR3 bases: TGTGCCAGCAGTGAATTAAGACAGGGGGCGCGTAGGTACGAGCAGTACTTC. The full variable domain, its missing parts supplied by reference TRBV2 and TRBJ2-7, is EPEVTQTPSHQVTQMGQEVILRCVPISNHLYFYWYRQILGQKVEFLVSFYNNEISEKSEIFDDQFSVERPDGSNFTLKIRSTKLEDSAMYFCASSELRQGARRYEQYFGPGTRLTVT.